This T cell receptor beta chain was sequenced during a study of blood T cells in healthy people across ages. About this clonotype itself: Its antigen is currently unknown.

The CDR3 runs to 14 residues. V was clipped by 8 bases and J by 1 base, with 14 bases between them. CDR1 LNHNV and CDR2 YYDKDF come from the germline V gene (reference sequence). For the second PCR, which ran for 7 to 11 cycles, a sample-barcoded 5' primer and a J-beta primer mix were used. Unique molecular identifiers of 12 random nucleotides labeled each cDNA. TCRdb ran MiXCR on the 5' RACE reads and lists one entry per CDR3 protein. The table lists about 1.1 million distinct CDR3 sequences, roughly two fifths of them singletons. Study-wide findings and caveats: Age showed a roughly linear inverse relationship with TCR beta diversity per million T cells. Those diversity estimates obtained from one million T cells were thought to be underestimates.

V is TRBV15 and J is TRBJ1-1; the D is unclear. The origin of this receptor is a man in his late teens or twenties in good health. Sequencing used blood. CDR3 in amino acids: CATGQGWGNTEAFF. The CDR3 DNA reads TGTGCCACCGGCCAAGGGTGGGGGAACACTGAAGCTTTCTTT.